Included here is one T cell receptor beta chain sequence, with context. Its antigen is undetermined. Using its own MiXCR run on the RT-PCR reads, TCRdb lists one record per CDR3 protein. The data show 500,000 to 600,000 distinct CDR3 sequences, roughly 8.2% seen once. The data stem from a study of response to subunit inactivated influenza vaccine. Overall study results and limits: T cells newly recruited by each seasonal influenza vaccination are few, the authors suggested.

This sequence originates from a man between 50 and 75 years old who received an inactivated influenza vaccine. The sample here was PBMCs from blood, taken roughly 24 months after vaccination.

This chain's CDR3 is CASSLEGFDENTIYF. The CDR3 region has the DNA TGTGCCAGCAGCTTGGAGGGTTTTGATGAAAACACCATATATTTT. The chain recombines TRBV5-6 with TRBJ1-3; D is ambiguous. The CDR3 consists of 15 residues. V was trimmed by 0 bases and J by 6 bases, leaving 13 bases between them. Germline-derived CDR1 and CDR2 are SGHDT and YYEEEE.